This TCR beta chain was retrieved from a study of T cells in Graves' hyperthyroidism and ophthalmopathy. RNA transcripts gave rise to amplified TCR beta CDR3 regions. Initially, a first-round RT-PCR of the TCR CDR3 employed the HTBI primer set. TCRdb reanalysed the multiplex PCR reads using MiXCR and keeps one entry per CDR3 protein. Of 660,000 or so distinct CDR3 sequences in the sample, 45% are singletons; the top ten hold roughly 6.5%. The CDR3 has 14 residues. Trimming removed 1 base at V and 6 bases at J, with 12 bases between. CDR1 is SGHAT, CDR2 FQNNGV, per germline. Points on this clonotype: The antigen is unknown.

Study observations and caveats: A 13 V-J signature model discriminated ophthalmopathy versus stable hyperthyroidism.

The sequenced sample was peripheral blood or thyroid tissue (not recorded which). J is TRBJ1-1 and V is TRBV11-2, with no clear D. The receptor was derived from an adult man with Graves' disease, either hyperthyroidism or ophthalmopathy (not recorded which). DNA for the CDR3: TGTGCCAGCAGCTTAGGGGTAGGCGGGGCTGAAGCTTTCTTT. Translated: CASSLGVGGAEAFF.